This is a list of T cell receptor beta chains from one sample in a study of neoadjuvant anti-PD-1 for oral cavity cancer. Profiling relied on immunoSEQ multiplex PCR, and the TCRdb table lists in-frame clones only, not all of them. Here the sample spans 4,500 to 6,000 clones, 58% being singletons. The sample consisted of tumor tissue, taken before nivolumab (anti-PD-1) treatment. The source of these receptors is a person between 40 and 85 years old with oral cavity squamous cell carcinoma. The CDR3 runs from the conserved cysteine through the conserved F or W. A D gene is named only where the DNA matches it firmly. Size values are once, few and many counts, or a class for expanded clones, and some rows have none.

V gene	clone size	D gene	J gene	CDR3 DNA	CDR3 protein
TRBV2	few	TRBD1	TRBJ1-5	TGTGCCAGCACCGGGGGGACAGTCAATCAGCCCCAGCATTTT	CASTGGTVNQPQHF
TRBV7-3	-	-	TRBJ2-3	TGTGCCAGCAGCTCTGTCCCGGGACCTACAGATACGCAGTATTTT	CASSSVPGPTDTQYF
TRBV30	-	-	TRBJ2-7	TGTGCCTGGAGTCCCCTCGGGGACTTGCGGGTCTACGAGCAGTACTTC	CAWSPLGDLRVYEQYF
TRBV28	-	-	TRBJ2-1	TGTGCCAGCAGTCCCATACAGGGACTGCGGCATGAGCAGTTCTTC	CASSPIQGLRHEQFF
TRBV11-3	-	TRBD1	TRBJ2-3	TGTGCCAGCAGCTTACGGGACAGGGGAAATACTAGCACAGATACGCAGTATTTT	CASSLRDRGNTSTDTQYF
TRBV7-9	-	TRBD2	TRBJ2-3	TGTGCCAGCAGCATCCAACTAGCGTGGGACACAGATACGCAGTATTTT	CASSIQLAWDTDTQYF
TRBV15	few	TRBD1	TRBJ1-5	TGTGCCACCGCACAGGGGAGCAATCAGCCCCAGCATTTT	CATAQGSNQPQHF
TRBV9	-	TRBD2	TRBJ2-2	TGTGCCAGCAGCGTAGAGGGACTAGTTCACACCGGGGAGCTGTTTTTT	CASSVEGLVHTGELFF
TRBV6-6	-	-	TRBJ1-1	TGTGCCAGTTACCGGGGGCGCGGGGTCACTGAAGCTTTCTTT	CASYRGRGVTEAFF
TRBV10-3	-	-	TRBJ2-3	TGTGCCATCAAAGGGGATACGCAGTATTTT	CAIKGDTQYF
TRBV10-2	-	-	TRBJ1-1	TGCGCCAGCAAGGAAACCACAGGTAACACTGAAGCTTTCTTT	CASKETTGNTEAFF
TRBV6-1	few	-	TRBJ2-7	TGTGCCAGCAGCTCCTTCAGTGGGTCCGGATACGAGCAGTACTTC	CASSSFSGSGYEQYF
TRBV4-1	few	-	TRBJ1-5	TGCGCCAGCAGCCAAGATTGGGTAAATAGCAATCAGCCCCAGCATTTT	CASSQDWVNSNQPQHF
TRBV18	-	-	TRBJ2-6	TGTGCCAGCTCACCTACCCAGGAGACGGGTGGCTCTGGGGCCAACGTCCTGACTTTC	CASSPTQETGGSGANVLTF
TRBV7-9	-	-	TRBJ2-1	TGTGCCAGCAGCTCCGGTGGGGCGTTAGGGTCGGGGAATGAGCAGTTCTTC	CASSSGGALGSGNEQFF
TRBV6-1	-	-	TRBJ2-2	TGTGCCAGCAGGATGGGACAGAACACCGGGGAGCTGTTTTTT	CASRMGQNTGELFF
TRBV4-2	-	TRBD2	TRBJ2-1	TGTGCCAGCAGCCAAGACCAGGGACTACGAGGGGATGAGCAGTTCTTC	CASSQDQGLRGDEQFF
TRBV27	few	-	TRBJ1-1	TGTGCCAGCAGTTTACGAGAGCGGGCCGAAGCTTTCTTT	CASSLRERAEAFF
TRBV4-1	once	TRBD2	TRBJ2-1	TGCGCCAGCAGCCTACCGGGACTAGCGGGGTTTGAGCAGTTCTTC	CASSLPGLAGFEQFF
TRBV11-2	-	-	TRBJ2-5	TGTGCCAGCAGCTTAGCCTTAGGGGAGACCCAGTACTTC	CASSLALGETQYF
TRBV19	-	-	TRBJ1-2	TGTGCCAGTAGCTCCCCCTGGCAAAGCTATGGCTACACCTTC	CASSSPWQSYGYTF
TRBV5-1	-	-	TRBJ2-7	TGCGCCAGCGGACGACAGGACTTCTACGAGCAGTACTTC	CASGRQDFYEQYF
TRBV7-2	-	TRBD1	TRBJ1-3	TGTGCCAGCAGCCCCGGGACAGCACTATATTTT	CASSPGTALYF
TRBV28	few	TRBD1	TRBJ1-2	TGTGCCAGCACTACAGGGGCCGGGGGATATGGCTACACCTTC	CASTTGAGGYGYTF
TRBV15	few	-	TRBJ2-7	TGTGCCACCAGCAGACTCGACGGACCGATCGGAGAGCAGTACTTC	CATSRLDGPIGEQYF
TRBV6-4	-	-	TRBJ1-4	TGTGCCAGATTACAGTGCCTTAATGAAAAACTGTTTTTT	CARLQCLNEKLFF
TRBV30	-	-	TRBJ1-2	TGTGCCTGGGGCCGGGCGGGGGGCGGAGGCGGCTATGGCTACACCTTC	CAWGRAGGGGGYGYTF
TRBV27	-	TRBD1	TRBJ2-1	TGTGCCAGCAGCCTACCCGGGACAGGTTACAATGAGCAGTTCTTC	CASSLPGTGYNEQFF
TRBV4-1	-	-	TRBJ2-7	TGCGCCAGCAGCCAAGCTCAGGGAGGCTCCTACGAGCAGTACTTC	CASSQAQGGSYEQYF
TRBV14	-	-	TRBJ1-2	TGTGCCAGCAGCCAAGGAGGGACGGAGGGCTACACCTTC	CASSQGGTEGYTF
TRBV19	-	-	TRBJ2-5	TGTGCCAGTAGTATTTCCGACAGGTACCAAGAGACCCAGTACTTC	CASSISDRYQETQYF
TRBV2	-	TRBD2	TRBJ2-5	TGTGCCAGCACCCGTGGACTAGCGGGGGTTTCGGAGACCCAGTACTTC	CASTRGLAGVSETQYF
TRBV7-3	-	-	TRBJ1-1	TGTGCCAGCAGCCTCGGGCTTGGAAACACTGAAGCTTTCTTT	CASSLGLGNTEAFF
TRBV6-1	-	TRBD1	TRBJ1-2	TGTGCCAGCAGTGAAGCAGGTTCAGGGGGAACCTATGGCTACACCTTC	CASSEAGSGGTYGYTF
TRBV2	few	TRBD2	TRBJ2-1	TGTGCCAGCAGTGAAGGCTCTAGCGGGAGGTACAATGAGCAGTTCTTC	CASSEGSSGRYNEQFF
TRBV30	-	-	TRBJ1-4	TGTGCCTGGAGTGTACGAGGCCCCAGCGAAAAACTGTTTTTT	CAWSVRGPSEKLFF